This entry lists 23 T cell receptor beta chains sequenced from one sample in a study of CD8 T cells in Susac syndrome. cDNA came from about 0.5 to 1 ug RNA primed by random hexamers. TCRdb re-derived calls from the immunoSEQ multiplex PCR reads in MiXCR, one entry per CDR3 protein. In the table there are 350,000 to 550,000 distinct CDR3 sequences, roughly 85% of which are singletons. The specimen was CD8+ T cells from PBMCs. The receptors stem from a human donor with multiple sclerosis.

The CDR3 protein is CASSDPTSGATTNTGELFF. The CDR3 DNA sequence: TGTGCCAGCAGTGATCCGACCTCCGGGGCCACCACGAACACCGGGGAGCTGTTTTTT. The chain combines TRBV28 with TRBJ2-2; D tentatively reads TRBD1 or TRBD2 (5 bases each). Trimming took 5 bases from V and 0 from J, leaving 22 bases between them. The CDR3 spans 19 residues. Germline lookup yields CDR1 MDHEN and CDR2 SYDVKM.

The chain joins TRBV27 to TRBJ1-1; 7 nucleotides agree with TRBD1. V dropped 4 bases and J dropped 1; count of bases not matched to a gene: 6. The CDR3 is 15 amino acids. Germline V CDR1 and CDR2: MNHEY, SMNVEV (reference sequence). The CDR3 reads CASSSHRGPNTEAFF. The CDR3 DNA is TGTGCCAGCAGTTCCCACAGGGGCCCGAACACTGAAGCTTTCTTT.

This clonotype was found a few times. The chain has TRBV7-9 and TRBJ2-2; the match to TRBD2 covers 9 bases. Germline V gene data show CDR1 as SEHNR and CDR2 as FQNEAQ (reference sequence). The CDR3 spans 19 residues. Germline trimming cut 11 bases from V and 4 bases from J; bases unmatched to any gene: 23. The CDR3 protein is CAEDGLAGSSRGSTGELFF. The CDR3 DNA reads TGTGCCGAGGACGGGCTAGCGGGATCAAGCAGGGGGAGCACCGGGGAGCTGTTTTTT.

The V call is TRBV7-2, the J call TRBJ2-7, with D maybe TRBD2 (5 bases). CDR1 is SGHTA and CDR2 is FQGNSA in the germline V gene. V dropped 5 bases and J dropped 3 bases, with 14 bases sitting between them. The CDR3 runs 14 residues. The CDR3 loop is CASSPSGWNYEQYF. The DNA of the CDR3 is TGTGCCAGCAGCCCCTCGGGGTGGAACTACGAGCAGTACTTC.

This clonotype has more than one count but fewer than ten. The V gene is TRBV6-2 or TRBV6-3, the J gene TRBJ2-1; 7 positions agree with TRBD2. J was trimmed by 8 bases and V by 6 bases; bases with no gene match: 4. This CDR3 spans 12 amino acids. Germline V CDR1 and CDR2: MNHEY, SVGEGT. DNA of the CDR3: TGTGCCAGCAGCTATGGGGGGGATGAGCAGTTCTTC. It translates to CASSYGGDEQFF.

In nucleotides, the CDR3 is TGTGCCAGCAGTTTATCTCTGGGAGCGGTCGAGCAGTACTTC. The encoded protein is CASSLSLGAVEQYF. V usage is TRBV27 and J usage is TRBJ2-7; possibly TRBD2 for D (5 bases). Trimming removed 0 bases from V and 6 bases from J, with 12 bases in between. CDR1 and CDR2 from the germline V gene are MNHEY and SMNVEV (reference sequence). This CDR3 is built from 14 residues.

The rearrangement uses TRBV10-2 and TRBJ2-7; 10 nucleotides agree with TRBD1. V dropped 6 bases and J dropped 4; count of bases not matched to a gene: 3. The CDR3 consists of 13 residues. The V gene's germline CDR1 is WSHSY and CDR2 SAAADI. Here the CDR3 DNA reads TGCGCCAGCAGGGGACAGGGGCGGTACGAGCAGTACTTC. Protein sequence: CASRGQGRYEQYF.

The gene calls are TRBV7-8 and TRBJ2-1; TRBD2 might be the D (5 bases). Germline loops: CDR1 SGHVS, CDR2 FQNEAQ. Trimming cost V 1 base and J 5 bases, with 24 bases left between them. This CDR3 spans 19 amino acids. CDR3 residues: CASSLDRLDGLKPDNEQFF. In DNA form, the CDR3 reads TGTGCCAGCAGCTTAGATCGGCTTGACGGACTCAAACCGGACAATGAGCAGTTCTTC.

The V and J genes are TRBV7-3 and TRBJ1-1; D remains unclear. V was cut by 5 bases and J by 1 base, with 11 bases left in between. The CDR3 has 14 residues. Germline CDR1 SGHTA, CDR2 FQGTGA. This CDR3 reads CASSLDGSNTEAFF. In nucleotides, the CDR3 is TGTGCCAGCAGCCTGGACGGATCGAACACTGAAGCTTTCTTT.

Notes on this clonotype: The final CDR3 position lacks the conserved phenylalanine or tryptophan, pointing to a likely read error. J is TRBJ2-1 and V is TRBV5-1; D may be TRBD2 (6 bases). The V and J ends lost 4 bases and 7 bases respectively, with 12 bases between them. Germline lookup yields CDR1 SGHRS and CDR2 YFSETQ. The length of the CDR3 is 13 residues. The CDR3 reads CASSPPGENEQFL. The CDR3 nucleotides are TGCGCCAGCAGCCCCCCGGGGGAAAATGAGCAGTTCCTC.

V and J are TRBV19 and TRBJ2-7; maybe TRBD1 (6 bases). The CDR3 runs 12 residues. Germline CDR1 and CDR2: LNHDA and SQIVND (reference sequence). V was shortened by 6 bases and J by 3 bases, with 9 bases between the two germline ends. CDR3: CASSDRNYEQYF. DNA of the CDR3: TGTGCCAGTAGCGACAGGAACTACGAGCAGTACTTC. Combining the CDR3 with reference TRBV19 and TRBJ2-7 gives the whole variable domain DGGITQSPKYLFRKEGQNVTLSCEQNLNHDAMYWYRQDPGQGLRLIYYSQIVNDFQKGDIAEGYSVSREKKESFPLTVTSAQKNPTAFYLCASSDRNYEQYFGPGTRLTVT.

The rearrangement links TRBV7-4 to TRBJ2-6; perhaps TRBD1 as D (6 bases). Trimming shortened V by 6 bases and J by 0 bases, and 15 bases separated the two germline ends. CDR1 is SGHVT and CDR2 is SQSDAQ in the germline V gene. This CDR3 comprises 17 residues. The CDR3 sequence is CASRKWTENSGANVLTF. DNA for the CDR3: TGTGCCAGCAGAAAGTGGACAGAGAACTCTGGGGCCAACGTCCTGACTTTC. Variable domain in full (rest from reference TRBV7-4 and TRBJ2-6): GAGVSQSPRYKVAKRGRDVALRCDSISGHVTLYWYRQTLGQGSEVLTYSQSDAQRDKSGRPSGRFSAERPERSVSTLKIQRTEQGDSAVYLCASRKWTENSGANVLTFGAGSRLTVL.

The J gene is TRBJ1-2, the V gene TRBV5-1; 9 bases are shared with TRBD1. Trimming took 4 bases from V and 6 from J; bases not matched to a gene: 10. The CDR3 length is 15 residues. Per the germline V gene, CDR1 is SGHRS and CDR2 is YFSETQ. The CDR3 is CASSLPGQGFHGYTF. The CDR3 DNA reads TGCGCCAGCAGCCTACCGGGACAGGGCTTTCATGGCTACACCTTC.

This clonotype has only a few counts. This sequence joins TRBV27 and TRBJ2-7; unclear D gene. Trimming left V 2 bases short and J 1 base short, with 9 bases between. The CDR3 has 14 residues. Germline V gives CDR1 MNHEY, CDR2 SMNVEV (reference sequence). CDR3 sequence (DNA): TGTGCCAGCAGTTTAGTAGGTCAATCCTACGAGCAGTACTTC. It translates to CASSLVGQSYEQYF.

In its sample, this clonotype was seen a few times. V is TRBV6-1 and J is TRBJ2-1; 10 nucleotides match TRBD2. The J segment lost 7 bases and the V segment lost 5 bases, leaving 8 bases of the junction unmatched. The V gene's germline CDR1 is MNHNS and CDR2 SASEGT. The CDR3 consists of 15 residues. The DNA of the CDR3 is TGTGCCAGCAGTAGTCTAGCGGGAGAAGCTAATGAGCAGTTCTTC. Amino acids: CASSSLAGEANEQFF.

The chain is built from TRBV28 and TRBJ2-1, with 7 bases aligning to TRBD1. V gave up 6 bases and J gave up 7 bases; unmatched junction bases: 15. This CDR3 region has 16 residues. CDR1 and CDR2 (germline): MDHEN, SYDVKM. The CDR3 sequence is CASRKRGRGLRNEQFF. The CDR3 region has the DNA TGTGCCAGCAGGAAAAGGGGGCGAGGGCTAAGGAATGAGCAGTTCTTC.

The chain uses TRBV28 and TRBJ2-1; D gene uncertain. Between the trimmed V and J ends, which lost 3 bases and 5 bases, there was a span of 8 bases. Germline CDR1 MDHEN, CDR2 SYDVKM. The CDR3 length is 13 residues. CDR3 nucleotide sequence: TGTGCCAGCAGTTTCAACTGGCACAATGAGCAGTTCTTC. Translation gives CASSFNWHNEQFF. The whole variable domain, remainder taken from reference TRBV28 and TRBJ2-1, is DVKVTQSSRYLVKRTGEKVFLECVQDMDHENMFWYRQDPGLGLRLIYFSYDVKMKEKGDIPEGYSVSREKKERFSLILESASTNQTSMYLCASSFNWHNEQFFGPGTRLTVL.

The V gene is TRBV5-1, the J gene TRBJ2-5; 16 nucleotides agree with TRBD2. CDR1 and CDR2 (germline): SGHRS, YFSETQ. V lost 4 bases and J lost 11; bases outside the gene matches: 11. CDR3 size: 16 residues. CDR3: CASSGREGLAGGRQYF. The CDR3 DNA sequence: TGCGCCAGCAGCGGAAGAGAGGGACTAGCGGGGGGGCGGCAGTACTTC.

The V gene is TRBV12-3 or TRBV12-4, the J gene TRBJ1-4; 12 bases match TRBD1. V dropped 6 bases and J dropped 3; count of bases not matched to a gene: 14. There are 19 residues in the CDR3. The CDR3 reads CASSIPGQGAYSANEKLFF. The CDR3 DNA sequence: TGTGCCAGCAGCATCCCGGGACAGGGGGCCTATTCGGCTAATGAAAAACTGTTTTTT.

V gene TRBV4-1 combines with J gene TRBJ2-4; a possible D gene is TRBD2 (6 bases). The V end was cut by 1 base, the J end by 8 bases, with 9 bases between. Germline CDR1 MGHRA, CDR2 YSYEKL. This CDR3 is 13 amino acids long. In nucleotides, the CDR3 is TGCGCCAGCAGCCAAGTGGGGGGTGACATTCAGTACTTC. Its translation is CASSQVGGDIQYF.

This sequence joins TRBV30 and TRBJ1-1, with D perhaps TRBD1 (6 bases). Per germline, CDR1 GTSNPN and CDR2 SVGIG (reference sequence). The CDR3 runs 14 residues. V lost 4 bases and J 2 bases, leaving 14 bases between the germline ends. The CDR3 DNA reads as TGTGCCTGGATTTCAGGGGTAAAAAACACTGAAGCTTTCTTT. Translation gives CAWISGVKNTEAFF. Using reference TRBV30 and TRBJ1-1 for the parts outside the CDR3, the full variable domain is SQTIHQWPATLVQPVGSPLSLECTVEGTSNPNLYWYRQAAGRGLQLLFYSVGIGQISSEVPQNLSASRPQDRQFILSSKKLLLSDSGFYLCAWISGVKNTEAFFGQGTRLTVV.

The J gene is TRBJ2-6, the V gene TRBV27; no definite D call. This CDR3 is 16 amino acids long. Trimming took off 5 bases at V and 0 bases at J, with 11 bases between the two ends. CDR1 is MNHEY, CDR2 SMNVEV, per germline (reference sequence). CDR3 loop: CASSQRPLSGANVLTF. The CDR3 DNA follows: TGTGCCAGCAGTCAAAGACCCCTCTCTGGGGCCAACGTCCTGACTTTC.

This sequence joins TRBV27 and TRBJ2-3; D unresolved. V was trimmed by 4 bases and J by 1 base, leaving 6 bases between them. This CDR3 region has 13 residues. CDR1 MNHEY and CDR2 SMNVEV come from the germline V gene (reference sequence). The CDR3 DNA reads TGTGCCAGCAGTTGGGGTGGCACAGATACGCAGTATTTT. Amino acids: CASSWGGTDTQYF.